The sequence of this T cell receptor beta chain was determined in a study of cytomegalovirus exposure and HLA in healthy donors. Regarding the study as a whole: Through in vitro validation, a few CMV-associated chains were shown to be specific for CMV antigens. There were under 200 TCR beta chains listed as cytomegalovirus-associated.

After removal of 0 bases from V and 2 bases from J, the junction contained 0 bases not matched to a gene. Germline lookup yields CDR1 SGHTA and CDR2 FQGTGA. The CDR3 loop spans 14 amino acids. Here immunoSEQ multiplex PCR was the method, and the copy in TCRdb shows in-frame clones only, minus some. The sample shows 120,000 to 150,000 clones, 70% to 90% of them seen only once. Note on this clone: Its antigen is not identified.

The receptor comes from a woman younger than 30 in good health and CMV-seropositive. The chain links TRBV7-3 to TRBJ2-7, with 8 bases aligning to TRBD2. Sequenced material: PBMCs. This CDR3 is CASSLTGRAYEQYF. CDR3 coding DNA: TGTGCCAGCAGCTTAACCGGGAGGGCCTACGAGCAGTACTTC.